The next 2 T cell receptor beta chains were all read from a single sample in a study of cytomegalovirus exposure and HLA in healthy donors. This PCR relied on a set of 60 Vbeta primers and 13 Jbeta primers. Measured with immunoSEQ multiplex PCR; TCRdb has only the in-frame clones, and not every one. The sample has about 150,000 clones; 70% to 85% are singletons. The specimen was PBMCs. Receptors were obtained from a young man in good health and CMV-seronegative.

The rearrangement uses TRBV19 and TRBJ2-1; 8 nucleotides match TRBD1. The CDR3 runs to 16 residues. Germline CDR1 is LNHDA and CDR2 is SQIVND (reference sequence). Losses at the gene ends were 1 base for V and 7 bases for J; bases not matched to a gene: 9. The CDR3 bases are TGTGCCAGTAGTATAGTTGACAGGGGAGGTTTGAATGAGCAGTTCTTC. Its translation: CASSIVDRGGLNEQFF.

Remarks on this clone: One end of the junction does not line up with germline, which may come from a read error. V usage is TRBV28 and J usage is TRBJ1-5; D remains unclear. The CDR3 consists of 14 residues. CDR1 is MDHEN, CDR2 SYDVKM, per germline. CDR3 DNA sequence: TGTGCCAGCAGTTTACCCGGAGAGGGTCAGCCCCAGAATTTT. Its translation: CASSLPGEGQPQNF.